This T cell receptor (beta chain) was sequenced in a study of control samples from healthy donors and cancer patients. Trimming took 8 bases from V and 8 from J, leaving 12 bases between them. The CDR3 has 11 amino acids. Looked up from germline, CDR1 is ENHRY and CDR2 is SYGVKD. Generated by immunoSEQ multiplex PCR, the TCRdb table keeps only in-frame clones and is missing some. The sample shows about 92,000 clones, roughly 78% of them seen only once. The genes are TRBV10-3 and TRBJ2-5; tentatively, D is TRBD1 or TRBD2 (5 bases each). The sequencing input was blood. The source is a woman aged 55-69 years in good health. CDR3 sequence (DNA): TGTGCCATCGGCCCTGGGGGTACCCAGTACTTC. Translation: CAIGPGGTQYF.